These T cell receptor beta chains were read from a single sample in a study of T cell repertoires in cytomegalovirus infection. TCRdb analysed the reads with MiXCR anew, one entry per CDR3 protein. The profile shows 110,000 to 150,000 distinct CDR3 sequences, roughly 6% of them singletons. The source material was PBMCs. The receptors stem from a human donor in good health (CMV status not recorded). Some clones in this sample may be carry-over from other donors' samples. The CDR3 runs from the conserved cysteine through the conserved F or W. D genes are given only for firm matches. Only part of the rows carry a size: once, few, many, or a class if the clone is expanded.

DNA,CDR3,V,D,size,J
TGTGCCAGCAGCCCCCCGGGGCGTGGAAATGAGCAGTTCTTC,CASSPPGRGNEQFF,TRBV7-2,NA,many,TRBJ2-1
TGTGCCACCAGTGACCCCGGGACAGGGGACAATGTAGCCCAGCATTTT,CATSDPGTGDNVAQHF,TRBV24-1,TRBD1,few,TRBJ1-5
TGTGCCAGCGGGGGGGGGTACGCCCAGTACTTC,CASGGGYAQYF,TRBV12-3/TRBV12-4,TRBD2,many,TRBJ2-5
TGCAGTGCCTTGGGACAGCGAGTTTACGAGCAGTACTTC,CSALGQRVYEQYF,TRBV20-1,TRBD1,NA,TRBJ2-7
TGTGCCAGCAGCTTAGAACCTTTCGGAGGCAGAACTGAAGCTTTCTTT,CASSLEPFGGRTEAFF,TRBV7-2,NA,many,TRBJ1-1
TGTGCCAGCAGCTTCTTCGGACAGGAAAATCAGCCCCAGCATTTT,CASSFFGQENQPQHF,TRBV7-2,TRBD1,many,TRBJ1-5
TGTGCCAGCAGCCAGGGGGACAGGGCGGAGACTGAAGCTTTCTTT,CASSQGDRAETEAFF,TRBV11-2,TRBD1,many,TRBJ1-1
TGTGCCAGCAGCTTAATGGGACCCCCCGCGGACTATGGCTACACCTTC,CASSLMGPPADYGYTF,TRBV5-4,NA,many,TRBJ1-2
TGTGCCAGCAGCCCCAGGGATTACTATGGCTACACCTTC,CASSPRDYYGYTF,TRBV12-3/TRBV12-4,NA,few,TRBJ1-2
TGCAGTGCTAGAACGACAGGGGGCGATTTTGGCTACACCTTC,CSARTTGGDFGYTF,TRBV20-1,TRBD1,NA,TRBJ1-2
TGTGCCACCATCCCCAACTCTGGAAACACCATATATTTT,CATIPNSGNTIYF,TRBV10-3,NA,many,TRBJ1-3
TGTGCCAGCAGCTTAGATCCCGGCCAAGAGACCCAGTACTTC,CASSLDPGQETQYF,TRBV7-2,NA,many,TRBJ2-5
TGTGCCAGCAGCTCCGGAAGATTGGGACTGCAAGAGACCCAGTACTTC,CASSSGRLGLQETQYF,TRBV7-2,NA,many,TRBJ2-5
TGTGCCACCAGTGAAGACCAGGGAATCGGGTCAGATACGCAGTATTTT,CATSEDQGIGSDTQYF,TRBV2,NA,NA,TRBJ2-3
TGTGCCAGCAGCTCAGGGGCTTTCACAGATACGCAGTATTTT,CASSSGAFTDTQYF,TRBV13,NA,few,TRBJ2-3
TGTGCCACCAGCAGTGGTAGCAGGGGGAGACAAGAGACCCAGTACTTC,CATSSGSRGRQETQYF,TRBV15,TRBD1,many,TRBJ2-5
TGCAGCGTGACAGGGTCTCTCACTGAAGCTTTCTTT,CSVTGSLTEAFF,TRBV29-1,TRBD1,few,TRBJ1-1
TGCAGCGTGGAGACTAGCGGGGGCACAGATACGCAGTATTTT,CSVETSGGTDTQYF,TRBV29-1,TRBD2,few,TRBJ2-3
TGTGCCAGCGGGGGCGGACAGGGGTACAATGAGCAGTTCTTC,CASGGGQGYNEQFF,TRBV14,TRBD1,NA,TRBJ2-1
TGTGCCAGCAGCTTAGGGGGCGAGGATTCACCCCTCCACTTT,CASSLGGEDSPLHF,TRBV7-2,NA,few,TRBJ1-6
TGTGCCAGCAGCTTAGCGTCCCACGAGCAGTACTTC,CASSLASHEQYF,TRBV7-8,NA,many,TRBJ2-7
TGTGCCAGCAGCCAACGACAGGGGGGAGTTGAACTGTTTTTT,CASSQRQGGVELFF,TRBV6-5,TRBD1,few,TRBJ1-4
TGTGCCAGCAGCTTATTGAGGGCCGGGGACACTGAAGCTTTCTTT,CASSLLRAGDTEAFF,TRBV7-9,NA,many,TRBJ1-1
TGTGCCAGCAGTCCCCTCAGGGGAGGGGATTATAGCAATCAGCCCCAGCATTTT,CASSPLRGGDYSNQPQHF,TRBV28,NA,many,TRBJ1-5
TGTGCCAGCAGCGCCCTAGGGGGAGGGTACGAGCAGTACTTC,CASSALGGGYEQYF,TRBV11-2,NA,many,TRBJ2-7
TGTGCCAGCAGCTTCGGGGGCGGGGTCACAGATACGCAGTATTTT,CASSFGGGVTDTQYF,TRBV5-4,NA,NA,TRBJ2-3
TGTGCCTGGAGTGTGGGACAGGGAAACTATGGCTACACCTTC,CAWSVGQGNYGYTF,TRBV30,TRBD1,many,TRBJ1-2
TGTGCCAGCGCTGGGGCTTCTTACACTGAAGCTTTCTTT,CASAGASYTEAFF,TRBV7-8,NA,many,TRBJ1-1
TGCAGTGCTAGCCGGGCCAGGGGGACTTACGAGCAGTACTTC,CSASRARGTYEQYF,TRBV20-1,NA,few,TRBJ2-7
TGTGCCAGCACCTCCCCCGGGGGACTACTCAACAATGAGCAGTTCTTC,CASTSPGGLLNNEQFF,TRBV7-2,TRBD2,many,TRBJ2-1
TGTGCCAGCAGCCGCGGAGGGGCGATCGTCAATCAGCCCCAGCATTTT,CASSRGGAIVNQPQHF,TRBV28,NA,many,TRBJ1-5
TGTGCCAGCAGCTACCCCGGGGGCCAGCAGTACTTC,CASSYPGGQQYF,TRBV7-2,NA,many,TRBJ2-7
TGTGCCAGCAGTCCTACGAGGAATGAGCAGTTCTTC,CASSPTRNEQFF,TRBV7-8,NA,many,TRBJ2-1
TGTGCCGTTACACAGCCACTGGGAGAAGCTTTCTTT,CAVTQPLGEAFF,TRBV12-3/TRBV12-4,NA,NA,TRBJ1-1
TGTGCCAGCAGCCCCGAAATTTTTAACACTGAAGCTTTCTTT,CASSPEIFNTEAFF,TRBV12-3/TRBV12-4,NA,NA,TRBJ1-1
TGTGCCAGCAGTACAATCACCGGGGAGCTGTTTTTT,CASSTITGELFF,TRBV2,NA,many,TRBJ2-2
TGTGCCAGCAGTGGCCGAAACCACGAGGCCGGTTATGGCTACACCTTC,CASSGRNHEAGYGYTF,TRBV6-2/TRBV6-3,NA,many,TRBJ1-2